This note documents a single T cell receptor beta chain sequence. Primers for the PCR totalled 60 Vbeta and 13 Jbeta. TCRdb's table, derived via immunoSEQ multiplex PCR, lists solely in-frame clones and lacks some. The sample has 180,000 or so clones, roughly 79% seen once. This sample stems from a study of cytomegalovirus exposure and HLA in healthy donors. From germline, CDR1 is SNHLY and CDR2 FYNNEI. Losses at the gene ends were 5 bases for V and 5 bases for J; bases not matched to a gene: 8. This CDR3 is built from 16 residues. The TCR originated in a woman under 30 in good health and CMV-seropositive. The chain joins TRBV2 to TRBJ2-1; 11 bases match TRBD2. The sample consisted of PBMCs. The CDR3 sequence is CASSLPGLAANNEQFF. The CDR3 DNA reads TGTGCCAGCAGTCTTCCGGGACTAGCGGCAAACAATGAGCAGTTCTTC.